Only a few counts were recorded for the clone carrying this T cell receptor (beta chain). Its antigen is not known. Other DNA sequences in the same sample also yield this CDR3. The donors were members of the validation cohort, which comprised about 120 subjects and was separate from the first cohort of about 700 subjects. Sequencing was performed with immunoSEQ multiplex PCR; in TCRdb, only in-frame clones are kept and a portion is missing. This table has about 200,000 clones, around 78% appearing once. The entry originates in a study of cytomegalovirus exposure and HLA in healthy donors. Turning to the study itself: In a later analysis, it was reported that the approximately 120 validation repertoires had been produced on the same platform as the 500 to 750 repertoires belonging to the first cohort. Regarding the study as a whole: A few chains tied to CMV proved CMV antigen-specific in vitro. For cytomegalovirus status, the classifier reportedly gave diagnoses with high specificity and sensitivity.

The sequenced material came from PBMCs. This receptor was obtained from a woman aged 18-35 years in good health and CMV-seronegative.

The CDR3 sequence is CASSEGGGNQPQHF. The CDR3 DNA reads as TGTGCCAGCAGTGAAGGAGGGGGTAATCAGCCCCAGCATTTT. The chain recombines TRBV6-1 with TRBJ1-5; D might be TRBD1 (6 bases). The CDR3 totals 14 residues. V was cut by 1 base and J by 4 bases, with 8 bases left in between. The germline V gene has CDR1 MNHNS and CDR2 SASEGT.